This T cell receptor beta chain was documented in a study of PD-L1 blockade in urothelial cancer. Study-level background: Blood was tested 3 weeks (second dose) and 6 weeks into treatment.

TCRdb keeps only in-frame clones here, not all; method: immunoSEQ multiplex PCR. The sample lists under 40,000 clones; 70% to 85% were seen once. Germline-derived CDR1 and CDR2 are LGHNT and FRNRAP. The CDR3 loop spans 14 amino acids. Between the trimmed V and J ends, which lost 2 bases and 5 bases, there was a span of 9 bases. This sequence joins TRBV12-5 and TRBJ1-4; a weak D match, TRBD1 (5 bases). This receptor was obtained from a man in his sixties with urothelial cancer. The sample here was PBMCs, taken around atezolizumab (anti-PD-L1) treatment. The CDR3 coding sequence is TGTGCTAGTGGTTTGTACGGGGGGAATGAAAAACTGTTTTTT. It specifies CASGLYGGNEKLFF.